This T cell receptor (beta chain) derives from a study of a mutant IDH1 vaccine in newly diagnosed glioma. Looking at the study overall: Every participant had undergone radiotherapy, temozolomide, or both before, and most underwent both. V12 came at week 35, V13 at week 47.

With regard to this clone: Its antigen remains unidentified.

V was shortened by 0 bases and J by 6 bases, with 12 bases between the two germline ends. The CDR3 is 14 residues long. Germline V gene sequence: CDR1 LNHNV, CDR2 YYDKDF (reference sequence). Measured with immunoSEQ multiplex PCR; TCRdb has only the in-frame clones, and not every one. The data contain about 55,000 clones, approximately 80% of them singletons. The sample's time point: week 47, end of study. Each dose delivered 300 ug of mutant IDH1 20-mer peptide subcutaneously with imiquimod. Eight vaccine injections were given to patients in weeks 1, 3, 5, 7, 11, 15, 19 and 23. V usage is TRBV15 and J usage is TRBJ2-7, with D unresolved. This specimen was PBMCs, taken from a glioma patient whose treatment included an IDH1 peptide vaccine. This sequence was found in a middle-aged woman with glioma. Some clones in this sample may be carry-over from other donors' samples. In DNA form, the CDR3 reads TGTGCCACCAGCAGAGATAGGGAATCTAGCGAGCAGTACTTC. The encoded protein is CATSRDRESSEQYF.